This T cell receptor (beta chain) comes out of a study of cytomegalovirus exposure and HLA in healthy donors. The assay was immunoSEQ multiplex PCR, and TCRdb's table has in-frame clones only and misses some. The sample contains hundreds of thousands of clones, about 90% of which appear only once. The CDR3 is made up of 14 amino acids. V was pared by 5 bases and J by 6 bases, with 17 bases between. Germline CDR1 SGHRS, CDR2 YFSETQ. Study results and limitations: Cytomegalovirus-associated TCR beta chains were listed, numbering 164.

In regard to this clone: Its antigen remains unknown.

This rearrangement joins TRBV5-1 to TRBJ1-1; tentatively, D is TRBD1 (6 bases). This TCR was sampled from a woman aged 25 to 45 in good health and CMV-seronegative. Sequencing was done on a sample of PBMCs. The CDR3 spells CASRPFAGQPEAFF. The CDR3 region has the DNA TGCGCCAGCAGACCGTTTGCCGGACAGCCTGAAGCTTTCTTT.